One sample yielded the 25 T cell receptor beta chains listed below, sequenced in a study of T cell responses to AZD1222 COVID-19 vaccine. Measured with immunoSEQ multiplex PCR; TCRdb has only the in-frame clones, and not every one. The sample carries approximately 100,000 clones, approximately 87% recorded once. This specimen was peripheral blood, taken on day 0 of AZD1222 vaccination. Source of these receptors: an adult in good health.

The V gene is TRBV7-6, the J gene TRBJ1-2; D remains unclear. V was cut by 5 bases and J by 7 bases, with 20 bases left in between. This CDR3 has 15 amino acids. Germline-derived CDR1 and CDR2 are SGHVS and FNYEAQ. CDR3: CASSRNEGLPGGYTF. The CDR3, as DNA: TGTGCCAGCAGCCGAAATGAAGGGTTGCCTGGTGGCTACACCTTC.

The chain links TRBV2 to TRBJ1-2; TRBD1 matches 8 bases. V lost 6 bases to trimming and J lost 7 bases; unmatched junction nucleotides: 13. CDR3 length: 15 amino acids. Germline V gene data show CDR1 as SNHLY and CDR2 as FYNNEI. DNA for the CDR3: TGTGCCAGCAGGGATACAGGGGGTTTCGTTCCTGGCTACACCTTC. This encodes CASRDTGGFVPGYTF.

This rearrangement joins TRBV6-2 or TRBV6-3 to TRBJ2-1; 10 positions agree with TRBD2. Germline V gene sequence: CDR1 MNHEY, CDR2 SVGEGT. The CDR3 extends over 14 amino acids. V was clipped by 6 bases and J by 6 bases; unmatched bases: 5. The chain's CDR3 is CASSSGGAINEQFF. In DNA form, the CDR3 reads TGTGCCAGCAGCAGCGGGGGGGCCATCAATGAGCAGTTCTTC.

The chain combines TRBV7-6 with TRBJ1-3; D is unclear. With 1 base removed from V and 2 bases from J, the gap between germline ends came to 9 bases. Germline V gives CDR1 SGHVS, CDR2 FNYEAQ. The CDR3 covers 15 residues. The CDR3 sequence: CASSLGYGTGNTIYF. The CDR3 DNA reads TGTGCCAGCAGCTTAGGGTATGGGACTGGAAACACCATATATTTT.

The CDR3 DNA sequence: TGCGCCAGCAGCCTTATGGGAGGCAATGAGCAGTTCTTC. This codes for CASSLMGGNEQFF. V and J are TRBV4-3 and TRBJ2-1; possibly TRBD2 for D (6 bases). This CDR3 contains 13 residues. Trimming took 4 bases from V and 6 from J, leaving 10 bases between them. Germline CDR1 is LGHNA and CDR2 is YSLEER.

This clone has a single count. The CDR3 DNA sequence: TGTGCCAGCAGCACCTACCTGGGGGGGATTGGAAACACCATATATTTT. This translates into CASSTYLGGIGNTIYF. The V call is TRBV5-6, the J call TRBJ1-3; TRBD1 might be the D (5 bases). CDR3 length: 16 residues. Looked up from germline, CDR1 is SGHDT and CDR2 is YYEEEE. V lost 4 bases to trimming and J lost 3 bases, with 17 bases between them.

V is TRBV7-9 and J is TRBJ2-1; D not certain. The CDR3 loop spans 15 amino acids. Germline loops: CDR1 SEHNR, CDR2 FQNEAQ (reference sequence). Trimming took off 5 bases at V and 2 bases at J, with 13 bases between the two ends. CDR3 loop: CASSATSDTYNEQFF. The CDR3 bases are TGTGCCAGCAGCGCTACCAGCGATACCTACAATGAGCAGTTCTTC. Together with reference TRBV7-9 and TRBJ2-1, the CDR3 gives the full variable domain: DTGVSQNPRHKITKRGQNVTFRCDPISEHNRLYWYRQTLGQGPEFLTYFQNEAQLEKSRLLSDRFSAERPKGSFSTLEIQRTEQGDSAMYLCASSATSDTYNEQFFGPGTRLTVL.

V usage is TRBV2 and J usage is TRBJ2-5; D remains unclear. Germline V lookup: CDR1 SNHLY, CDR2 FYNNEI. The CDR3 contains 11 residues. The V end lost 3 bases, the J end lost 9 bases, and 8 bases lay between the germline ends. This chain's CDR3 is CASSDRGAQYF. CDR3 nucleotide sequence: TGTGCCAGCAGTGATCGTGGGGCCCAGTACTTC.

This clone was observed a single time. The rearrangement links TRBV6-2 or TRBV6-3 to TRBJ2-7; 7 bases map to TRBD1. V shed 5 bases and J 5 bases; nucleotides not matched to a gene: 3. The CDR3 has 12 amino acids. Per the germline V gene, CDR1 is MNHEY and CDR2 is SVGEGT. CDR3 in amino acids: CASSKTGHEQYF. The CDR3 region has the DNA TGTGCCAGCAGTAAGACAGGGCACGAGCAGTACTTC.

The chain recombines TRBV18 with TRBJ1-1; D is ambiguous. The CDR3 is made up of 16 amino acids. Germline-derived CDR1 and CDR2 are KGHSH and LQKENI. Trimming shortened V by 8 bases and J by 1 base, and 20 bases separated the two germline ends. The DNA for the CDR3 is TGTGCCAGCACCTCCCTTCGGTTCGCGGAGAACACTGAAGCTTTCTTT. It encodes CASTSLRFAENTEAFF.

CDR3 protein: CASSLLLPGQGYEKLFF. CDR3 sequence (DNA): TGTGCCAGCAGCCTACTTCTCCCGGGACAGGGGTATGAAAAACTGTTTTTT. The chain employs TRBV7-8 and TRBJ1-4; TRBD1 aligns across 10 bases. The CDR3 sequence is 17 residues long. V shed 5 bases, J shed 6 bases, and the junction held 12 bases outside the gene matches. CDR1 and CDR2 from the germline V gene are SGHVS and FQNEAQ. Based on the CDR3 plus reference TRBV7-8 and TRBJ1-4, the full variable domain is GAGVSQSPRYKVAKRGQDVALRCDPISGHVSLFWYQQALGQGPEFLTYFQNEAQLDKSGLPSDRFFAERPEGSVSTLKIQRTQQEDSAVYLCASSLLLPGQGYEKLFFGSGTQLSVL.

This chain links TRBV19 with TRBJ2-2; no reliable D call. CDR1 LNHDA and CDR2 SQIVND come from the germline V gene (reference sequence). The CDR3 length is 13 residues. V gave up 5 bases and J gave up 5 bases, with 9 bases separating them. The CDR3 DNA reads as TGTGCCAGTAGTGTAAAGGGAACCGGGGAGCTGTTTTTT. Protein sequence: CASSVKGTGELFF.

This chain joins TRBV3-1 (or the pseudogene TRBV3-2) and TRBJ1-4; D remains ambiguous. V was cut by 6 bases and J by 0 bases, with 11 bases left in between. This CDR3 region has 15 residues. Germline V gene lookup returns CDR1 LGHDT and CDR2 YNNKEL (reference sequence). The CDR3 sequence: CASSLSQPTNEKLFF. The CDR3 DNA is TGTGCCAGCAGTCTAAGTCAACCAACTAATGAAAAACTGTTTTTT.

The rearrangement links TRBV7-8 to TRBJ1-5, with a possible D match to TRBD1 (6 bases). The germline gives CDR1 SGHVS, CDR2 FQNEAQ. The length of the CDR3 is 16 residues. Trimming pared 7 bases from V and 7 bases from J, leaving 23 bases between. CDR3 bases: TGTGCCAGCACCGACGCCACGGGGGGCTTACGGCAGCCCCAGCATTTT. It yields the protein CASTDATGGLRQPQHF.

This chain uses TRBV19 with TRBJ1-2, with TRBD1 as a possible D gene (6 bases). The V gene's germline CDR1 is LNHDA and CDR2 SQIVND (reference sequence). The V and J ends lost 6 bases and 6 bases respectively, with 17 bases between them. The CDR3 is made up of 14 amino acids. The CDR3: CASRPRTETDGYTF. The CDR3 nucleotides read TGTGCCAGTAGACCCAGGACAGAGACTGATGGCTACACCTTC. The full variable domain, in which reference TRBV19 and TRBJ1-2 provide the parts outside the CDR3, is DGGITQSPKYLFRKEGQNVTLSCEQNLNHDAMYWYRQDPGQGLRLIYYSQIVNDFQKGDIAEGYSVSREKKESFPLTVTSAQKNPTAFYLCASRPRTETDGYTFGSGTRLTVV.

The chain combines TRBV19 with TRBJ1-5, with TRBD1 matching 10 bases. V was clipped by 3 bases and J by 6 bases; unmatched bases: 5. The CDR3 is 15 residues long. The germline V gene encodes CDR1 LNHDA and CDR2 SQIVND (reference sequence). CDR3 protein: CASSIQTGGGQPQHF. DNA for the CDR3: TGTGCCAGTAGTATTCAGACAGGGGGCGGTCAGCCCCAGCATTTT.

As DNA, the CDR3 is TGTGCCACCAGTGATTTCGGGAGGCGGGGGGACTACAATGAGCAGTTCTTC. Translated, it gives CATSDFGRRGDYNEQFF. This sequence joins TRBV24-1 and TRBJ2-1, with 8 bases aligning to TRBD2. CDR1 and CDR2 (germline): KGHDR, SFDVKD. The CDR3 is made up of 17 amino acids. V shed 1 base and J 3 bases; nucleotides not matched to a gene: 7.

The V call is TRBV5-5, the J call TRBJ1-1; D gene unclear. V dropped 6 bases and J dropped 2 bases, with 11 bases sitting between them. The CDR3 sequence is 13 residues long. Germline V CDR1 and CDR2: SGHKS, YYEKEE (reference sequence). The CDR3 sequence is CASNIQSNTEAFF. DNA for the CDR3: TGTGCCAGCAACATACAGTCAAACACTGAAGCTTTCTTT.

The count of this clone is one. This chain connects TRBV29-1 to TRBJ1-1; D unclear. Germline V lookup: CDR1 SQVTM, CDR2 ANQGSEA. The CDR3 length is 11 residues. The ends were cut back, 3 bases at V and 7 bases at J, with 9 bases in the middle. CDR3: CSVDRPHEAFF. CDR3 DNA sequence: TGCAGCGTTGATAGACCGCATGAAGCTTTCTTT.

The genes are TRBV5-6 and TRBJ2-7; 8 nucleotides line up with TRBD1. Germline trimming cut 4 bases from V and 0 bases from J; bases unmatched to any gene: 6. The germline V gene encodes CDR1 SGHDT and CDR2 YYEEEE. The CDR3 sequence is 15 residues long. Here the CDR3 reads CASSARDRSSYEQYF. The DNA for the CDR3 is TGTGCCAGCAGCGCCCGGGACAGGAGCTCCTACGAGCAGTACTTC.

V usage is TRBV11-2 and J usage is TRBJ1-2; a possible D gene is TRBD1 (6 bases). Germline V lookup: CDR1 SGHAT, CDR2 FQNNGV. V dropped 5 bases and J dropped 5 bases, with 15 bases sitting between them. CDR3 length equals 14 residues. The CDR3 loop reads CASSNQPGAYGYTF. CDR3 coding DNA: TGTGCCAGCAGCAACCAGCCGGGGGCATATGGCTACACCTTC.

This clone was seen just once. This chain joins TRBV5-1 and TRBJ1-3; D call uncertain. Germline-derived CDR1 and CDR2 are SGHRS and YFSETQ. The germline V and J ends were trimmed by 0 bases and 7 bases, with 8 bases remaining between them. CDR3 size: 13 residues. The CDR3 reads CASSLAERNTIYF. The CDR3 DNA follows: TGCGCCAGCAGCTTGGCCGAAAGGAACACCATATATTTT.

V is TRBV30 and J is TRBJ1-2, with D unresolved. From germline, CDR1 is GTSNPN and CDR2 SVGIG (reference sequence). This CDR3 region has 14 residues. The germline V and J ends were trimmed by 0 bases and 7 bases, with 15 bases remaining between them. The CDR3 here is CAWSVNWGVGGYTF. The CDR3 DNA sequence: TGTGCCTGGAGTGTAAATTGGGGAGTGGGTGGCTACACCTTC.

The V and J genes are TRBV7-8 and TRBJ1-1; D is ambiguous. The CDR3 runs 13 residues. Germline V gene data show CDR1 as SGHVS and CDR2 as FQNEAQ. The ends were cut back, 1 base at V and 4 bases at J, with 7 bases in the middle. CDR3 amino acids: CASSLVPATEAFF. In DNA, the CDR3 is TGTGCCAGCAGCTTAGTCCCGGCCACTGAAGCTTTCTTT.

The chain uses TRBV6-5 and TRBJ2-5, with 8 bases lining up with TRBD1. Germline lookup yields CDR1 MNHEY and CDR2 SVGAGI. The CDR3 runs to 15 residues. Losses at the gene ends were 6 bases for V and 9 bases for J; bases not matched to a gene: 15. The CDR3 here is CASSEETGAGLAQYF. The DNA of the CDR3 is TGTGCCAGCAGCGAGGAGACAGGGGCTGGTTTGGCCCAGTACTTC.